The entry below gives a single TCR beta chain sequence along with its context. Its antigen is still unknown. Amplification used 60 Vbeta primers and 13 Jbeta primers. TCRdb's table, derived via immunoSEQ multiplex PCR, lists solely in-frame clones and lacks some. The data show 150,000 to 200,000 clones, around 77% seen once. These data are taken from a study of cytomegalovirus exposure and HLA in healthy donors. Study in general: Around 85 million unique TCRs from HLA-typed donors were held in an early data release. Study-level points and caveats: Based on reports, TCR beta sequences accurately predicted HLA-A and HLA-B alleles for most subjects. In the analysis, some V segments, TRBV6-2 and TRBV6-3 included, were excluded as indistinguishable. There were some public TCRs occurring in many donors, but most TCR sequences were rare.

The CDR3 has 13 amino acids. CDR1 is SGHAT and CDR2 is FQDESV in the germline V gene (reference sequence). Trimming left V 2 bases short and J 12 bases short, with 14 bases between. The sequenced sample consisted of PBMCs. This clonotype originated in a man younger than 45 in good health and CMV-seropositive. The chain couples TRBV11-1 to TRBJ2-1, with D perhaps TRBD1 (5 bases). CDR3: CASSLSQGRGQFF. DNA for the CDR3: TGTGCCAGCAGCTTATCCCAGGGCAGAGGGCAGTTCTTC.